Shown below are 17 T cell receptor beta chains from a single sample sequenced in a study of blood T cells in healthy people across ages. Combining a sample-barcoded 5' primer with a J-beta primer mix, a second PCR ran for 7 to 11 cycles. TCRdb passed the 5' RACE reads through MiXCR, listing each CDR3 protein once. Of 1.5 million to 2 million distinct CDR3 sequences listed, roughly 27% are singletons. The source material was blood. Receptors originate from a woman aged 25 to 45 in good health.

The chain couples TRBV7-3 to TRBJ1-1; the D is unclear. The germline gives CDR1 SGHTA, CDR2 FQGTGA. The CDR3 spans 13 residues. The ends were cut back, 4 bases at V and 5 bases at J, with 11 bases in the middle. CDR3 sequence reads: CASSSHTETEAFF. CDR3 DNA sequence: TGTGCCAGCAGCTCACACACCGAAACTGAAGCTTTCTTT.

At least ten counts were recorded for this clonotype. This chain links TRBV7-2 with TRBJ1-2, with 10 nucleotides matching TRBD1. Germline V lookup: CDR1 SGHTA, CDR2 FQGNSA. Unmatched junction bases numbered 4, after V lost 1 base and J lost 8 bases. CDR3 length: 14 residues. CDR3 sequence: CASSLETGGLGYTF. CDR3 sequence (DNA): TGTGCCAGCAGCTTAGAGACAGGGGGCTTGGGCTACACCTTC.

As to this clonotype: An end of the junction does not agree with germline; a read error may underlie this. The chain combines TRBV5-1 with TRBJ2-1; the match to TRBD2 covers 10 bases. The CDR3 runs to 15 residues. Germline CDR1 reads SGHRS; CDR2 reads YFSETQ. The CDR3 nucleotides read TGCGCCAGCAGTCAGGGGCTAGCGGGGGACAATGAGCAGGTCTTC. It is translated as CASSQGLAGDNEQVF. The whole variable domain, remainder taken from reference TRBV5-1 and TRBJ2-1, is KAGVTQTPRYLIKTRGQQVTLSCSPISGHRSVSWYQQTPGQGLQFLFEYFSETQRNKGNFPGRFSGRQFSNSRSEMNVSTLELGDSALYLCASSQGLAGDNEQVFGPGTRLTVL.

This clonotype was counted many times. This sequence joins TRBV11-2 and TRBJ1-2; D gene ambiguous. Trimming stripped 2 bases from V and 4 bases from J, with 8 bases between. Germline V gene data show CDR1 as SGHAT and CDR2 as FQNNGV. The CDR3 spans 13 residues. The CDR3 DNA sequence: TGTGCCAGCAGCTTAACAGCGTCCTATGGCTACACCTTC. Translation gives CASSLTASYGYTF.

This clonotype appeared a few times. The V and J genes are TRBV20-1 and TRBJ2-7; D ambiguous. Per the germline V gene, CDR1 is DFQATT and CDR2 is SNEGSKA (reference sequence). The CDR3 is 12 residues long. Deletions cut 2 bases from V and 3 bases from J, with 8 bases between. The CDR3 DNA reads TGCAGTGCTAGACTATGGGACTACGAGCAGTACTTC. It specifies CSARLWDYEQYF.

This clonotype was seen at least ten times. This rearrangement joins TRBV5-1 to TRBJ1-2; TRBD1 might be the D (5 bases). CDR3 length equals 13 residues. CDR1 and CDR2 (germline): SGHRS, YFSETQ. V dropped 4 bases and J dropped 7 bases, with 14 bases sitting between them. The CDR3 is CASSPGGTSGYTF. The CDR3 DNA follows: TGCGCCAGCAGCCCTGGGGGGACGTCTGGCTACACCTTC. Complete variable domain (other parts from reference TRBV5-1 and TRBJ1-2): KAGVTQTPRYLIKTRGQQVTLSCSPISGHRSVSWYQQTPGQGLQFLFEYFSETQRNKGNFPGRFSGRQFSNSRSEMNVSTLELGDSALYLCASSPGGTSGYTFGSGTRLTVV.

V and J are TRBV7-6 and TRBJ1-2, with 7 bases that match TRBD1. Losses at the gene ends were 4 bases for V and 4 bases for J; bases not matched to a gene: 9. CDR1 and CDR2 from the germline V gene are SGHVS and FNYEAQ. There are 15 residues in the CDR3. The CDR3 is CASSSTQDRSYGYTF. The CDR3 nucleotides are TGTGCCAGCAGCTCAACTCAGGACAGGAGCTATGGCTACACCTTC.

There are many counts of this clonotype. The genes are TRBV5-1 and TRBJ2-1, with a possible D match to TRBD1 (6 bases). Germline CDR1 reads SGHRS; CDR2 reads YFSETQ. Trimming shortened V by 0 bases and J by 2 bases, and 18 bases separated the two germline ends. This CDR3 comprises 18 residues. The DNA for the CDR3 is TGCGCCAGCAGCTTGGGGGCCGGGGCAGGGGAGCCCTACAATGAGCAGTTCTTC. Protein: CASSLGAGAGEPYNEQFF. The variable domain in full, completed from reference TRBV5-1 and TRBJ2-1, reads KAGVTQTPRYLIKTRGQQVTLSCSPISGHRSVSWYQQTPGQGLQFLFEYFSETQRNKGNFPGRFSGRQFSNSRSEMNVSTLELGDSALYLCASSLGAGAGEPYNEQFFGPGTRLTVL.

V gene TRBV9 combines with J gene TRBJ1-5, with no clear D. The CDR3 has 12 residues. V shed 4 bases and J shed 5 bases, with 7 bases lying between them. Looked up from germline, CDR1 is SGDLS and CDR2 is YYNGEE. The CDR3 reads CASSRTDQPQHF. The CDR3 DNA is TGTGCCAGCAGCCGGACGGATCAGCCCCAGCATTTT.

About this clonotype itself: This may stem from a read error, because a much larger clone lies one nucleotide away. This sequence joins TRBV6-2 or TRBV6-3 and TRBJ1-5, with D possibly matching TRBD1 (5 bases). The germline CDR1 and CDR2 sequences are MNHEY and SVGEGT. V lost 4 bases, J lost 0 bases, and 10 bases lay in between. The CDR3 length is 15 residues. CDR3 sequence: CASSFWGNSNQPQHF. CDR3 DNA: TGTGCCAGCAGTTTTTGGGGGAATAGCAATCAGCCCCAGCATTTT.

The V gene is TRBV2, the J gene TRBJ1-2, with D unresolved. CDR1 and CDR2 (germline): SNHLY, FYNNEI. V was pared by 4 bases and J by 3 bases, with 6 bases between. The CDR3 totals 12 residues. DNA for the CDR3: TGTGCCAGCAGTGTTGATTACTATGGCTACACCTTC. It encodes CASSVDYYGYTF.

This chain connects TRBV6-5 to TRBJ2-1; D is unclear. The CDR3 extends over 16 amino acids. Germline V lookup: CDR1 MNHEY, CDR2 SVGAGI. Trimming cost V 0 bases and J 1 base, with 10 bases left between them. The CDR3 DNA reads TGTGCCAGCAGTTACTCCTCACGCGCATCCTACAATGAGCAGTTCTTC. Protein sequence: CASSYSSRASYNEQFF.

This clonotype was seen a few times. V is TRBV29-1 and J is TRBJ2-2; TRBD1 is a possible D gene (6 bases). The CDR3 sequence is 15 residues long. The germline gives CDR1 SQVTM, CDR2 ANQGSEA. V shed 5 bases and J shed 0 bases, with 13 bases lying between them. The CDR3: CSVPPDSPNTGELFF. CDR3 coding DNA: TGCAGCGTTCCCCCGGACAGCCCGAACACCGGGGAGCTGTTTTTT.

V usage is TRBV20-1 and J usage is TRBJ2-1; D perhaps matches TRBD2 (5 bases). Germline CDR1 reads DFQATT; CDR2 reads SNEGSKA (reference sequence). The CDR3 covers 16 residues. The V and J ends lost 8 bases and 5 bases respectively, with 25 bases between them. CDR3 bases: TGCAGTACAAAAAGCAACGGCAAGCGCGGGCACAATGAGCAGTTCTTC. Translating it yields CSTKSNGKRGHNEQFF.

About this clonotype: Compared with germline, one end of the junction differs, possibly owing to a read error. This chain joins TRBV10-3 and TRBJ2-3; 9 positions agree with TRBD2. The CDR3 is 16 amino acids. Germline-derived CDR1 and CDR2 are ENHRY and SYGVKD. For the CDR3, the DNA is TGTGCCATCAGACCCGCGGCGGGAGGGGGAGAAGATGCGCAGTATTTT. It codes for CAIRPAAGGGEDAQYF.

The rearrangement joins TRBV6-6 to TRBJ2-7, with TRBD2 as a possible D gene (6 bases). The V gene's germline CDR1 is MNHNY and CDR2 SVGAGI (reference sequence). CDR3 length equals 14 residues. The V gene lost 10 bases and the J gene lost 2 bases, with 18 bases spanning the gap. This CDR3 reads CATRGLRTTYEQYF. The CDR3 nucleotides read TGTGCCACCCGGGGACTTCGCACAACCTACGAGCAGTACTTC.

This clonotype came up many times. The chain employs TRBV7-2 and TRBJ2-7; 8 nucleotides match TRBD2. The V gene end was trimmed by 5 bases and the J gene end by 1 base; junction bases not matched to a gene: 13. This CDR3 is built from 17 residues. Germline CDR1 reads SGHTA; CDR2 reads FQGNSA. CDR3 nucleotide sequence: TGTGCCAGCAGCCTAGTAGGACGACTAGCGAGATCCTACGAGCAGTACTTC. This encodes CASSLVGRLARSYEQYF.